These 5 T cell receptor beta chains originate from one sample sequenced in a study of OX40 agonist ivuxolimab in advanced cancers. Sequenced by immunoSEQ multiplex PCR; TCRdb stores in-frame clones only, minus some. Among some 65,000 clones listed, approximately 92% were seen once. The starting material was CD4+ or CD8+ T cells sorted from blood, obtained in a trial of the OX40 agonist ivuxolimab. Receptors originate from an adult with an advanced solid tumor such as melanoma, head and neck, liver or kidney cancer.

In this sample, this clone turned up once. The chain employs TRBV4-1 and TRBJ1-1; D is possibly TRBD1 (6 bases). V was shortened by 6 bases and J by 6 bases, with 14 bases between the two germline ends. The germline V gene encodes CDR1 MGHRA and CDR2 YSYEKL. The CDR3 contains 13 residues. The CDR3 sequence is CASSPGPGAEAFF. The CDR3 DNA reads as TGCGCCAGCAGTCCCGGGCCAGGGGCTGAAGCTTTCTTT.

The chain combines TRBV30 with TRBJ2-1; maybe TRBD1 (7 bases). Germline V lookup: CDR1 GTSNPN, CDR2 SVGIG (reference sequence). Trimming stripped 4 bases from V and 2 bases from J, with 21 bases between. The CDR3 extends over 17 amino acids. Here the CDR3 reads CAWKDRRGSLPYNEQFF. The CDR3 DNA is TGTGCCTGGAAGGACAGGAGGGGATCCTTGCCCTACAATGAGCAGTTCTTC.

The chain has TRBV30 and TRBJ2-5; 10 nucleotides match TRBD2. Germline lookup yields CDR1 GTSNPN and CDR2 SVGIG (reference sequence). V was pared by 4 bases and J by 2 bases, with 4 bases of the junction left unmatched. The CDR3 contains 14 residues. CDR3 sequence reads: CAWNSGGEQETQYF. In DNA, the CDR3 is TGTGCCTGGAACAGCGGGGGGGAACAAGAGACCCAGTACTTC. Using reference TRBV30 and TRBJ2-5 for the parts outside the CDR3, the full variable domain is SQTIHQWPATLVQPVGSPLSLECTVEGTSNPNLYWYRQAAGRGLQLLFYSVGIGQISSEVPQNLSASRPQDRQFILSSKKLLLSDSGFYLCAWNSGGEQETQYFGPGTRLLVL.

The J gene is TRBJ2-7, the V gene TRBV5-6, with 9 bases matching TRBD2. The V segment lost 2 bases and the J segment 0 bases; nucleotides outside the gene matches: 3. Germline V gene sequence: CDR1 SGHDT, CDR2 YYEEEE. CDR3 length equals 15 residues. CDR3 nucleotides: TGTGCCAGCAGCTTCCCGACTAGCGGCTCCTACGAGCAGTACTTC. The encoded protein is CASSFPTSGSYEQYF.

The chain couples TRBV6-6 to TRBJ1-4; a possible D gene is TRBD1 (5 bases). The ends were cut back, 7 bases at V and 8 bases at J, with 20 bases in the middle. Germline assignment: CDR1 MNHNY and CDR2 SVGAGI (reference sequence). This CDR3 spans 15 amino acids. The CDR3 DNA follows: TGTGCCAGCACCATGGGGGGGTACTTCCTAGAAAAACTGTTTTTT. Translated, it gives CASTMGGYFLEKLFF.